The 19 T cell receptor beta chains given below trace back to one sample, sequenced in a study of shared clonotypes between healthy human individuals. Here immunoSEQ multiplex PCR was the method, and the copy in TCRdb shows in-frame clones only, minus some. The top ten hold around 13% of the sample, which has about 470,000 clones, about 76% seen once. The sequencing input was PBMCs. The receptors shown here come from a woman aged 35 to 49 in good health. Some clones in this sample may be carry-over from other donors' samples.

The chain has TRBV19 and TRBJ1-5; no reliable D call. The V end lost 4 bases, the J end lost 5 bases, and 9 bases lay between the germline ends. CDR1 is LNHDA, CDR2 SQIVND, per germline (reference sequence). The CDR3 totals 13 residues. The CDR3 DNA sequence: TGTGCCAGTAGTAATGGTTTTGATCAGCCCCAGCATTTT. This codes for CASSNGFDQPQHF.

V and J are TRBV7-7 and TRBJ1-6; 7 bases are shared with TRBD1. Germline CDR1 is SSHAT and CDR2 is FNYEAQ (reference sequence). J lost 4 bases, V lost 6 bases, and 6 bases had no gene match. The CDR3 runs to 15 residues. The CDR3 sequence is CASRPQDRYNSPLHF. Written as DNA, the CDR3 is TGTGCCAGCAGACCGCAGGACAGGTATAATTCACCCCTCCACTTT. The variable domain in full, completed from reference TRBV7-7 and TRBJ1-6, reads GAGVSQSPRYKVTKRGQDVTLRCDPISSHATLYWYQQALGQGPEFLTYFNYEAQPDKSGLPSDRFSAERPEGSISTLTIQRTEQRDSAMYRCASRPQDRYNSPLHFGNGTRLTVT.

This chain joins TRBV6-1 and TRBJ1-5, with D possibly matching TRBD1 (6 bases). CDR1 and CDR2 from the germline V gene are MNHNS and SASEGT. The CDR3 covers 15 residues. Trimming stripped 7 bases from V and 0 bases from J, with 13 bases between. CDR3: CASIGQLYSNQPQHF. The CDR3 DNA sequence: TGTGCCAGCATAGGACAGCTTTATAGCAATCAGCCCCAGCATTTT.

V gene TRBV7-3 combines with J gene TRBJ2-2; TRBD1 might be the D (5 bases). Germline V gene sequence: CDR1 SGHTA, CDR2 FQGTGA. The V and J ends lost 3 bases and 5 bases respectively, with 10 bases between them. The CDR3 runs 14 residues. The CDR3: CASSFMTATGELFF. In DNA, the CDR3 is TGTGCCAGCAGCTTTATGACAGCTACCGGGGAGCTGTTTTTT.

The chain has TRBV5-1 and TRBJ2-3; 9 nucleotides line up with TRBD2. The junction had 4 bases not matched to a gene; V was cut back by 3 bases and J by 5 bases. CDR3 length: 14 amino acids. Looked up from germline, CDR1 is SGHRS and CDR2 is YFSETQ. CDR3 sequence reads: CASSYSGREDTQYF. CDR3 DNA sequence: TGCGCCAGCAGCTATAGCGGGAGAGAAGATACGCAGTATTTT.

The genes are TRBV5-1 and TRBJ2-1, with a tentative D call TRBD2 (6 bases). V was pared by 4 bases and J by 0 bases, with 17 bases between. CDR1 is SGHRS and CDR2 is YFSETQ in the germline V gene. The CDR3 totals 17 residues. This CDR3 is CASSPLPLAPSYNEQFF. As DNA, the CDR3 is TGCGCCAGCAGCCCGCTGCCCCTAGCGCCCTCCTACAATGAGCAGTTCTTC.

This clone has a single count. The V and J genes are TRBV2 and TRBJ1-1; 11 positions agree with TRBD1. Germline CDR1 and CDR2: SNHLY and FYNNEI. With V trimmed by 10 bases and J by 13 bases, 14 bases remained unmatched. The CDR3 is 13 amino acids. The CDR3 here is CATMRDRGALGFF. The CDR3 DNA reads TGTGCCACAATGCGGGACAGGGGGGCTCTCGGTTTCTTT.

This clone was seen only a few times. The chain recombines TRBV30 with TRBJ1-1; the D is unclear. The V gene lost 1 base and the J gene lost 0 bases, with 15 bases spanning the gap. Germline V gene sequence: CDR1 GTSNPN, CDR2 SVGIG (reference sequence). This CDR3 has 16 amino acids. In nucleotides, the CDR3 is TGTGCCTGGAGTGGAGGGTTGTTGTCAGTGAACACTGAAGCTTTCTTT. It encodes CAWSGGLLSVNTEAFF. The complete variable domain, with remaining parts taken from reference TRBV30 and TRBJ1-1, reads SQTIHQWPATLVQPVGSPLSLECTVEGTSNPNLYWYRQAAGRGLQLLFYSVGIGQISSEVPQNLSASRPQDRQFILSSKKLLLSDSGFYLCAWSGGLLSVNTEAFFGQGTRLTVV.

Only a few counts were recorded for this clone. The chain uses TRBV4-2 and TRBJ1-1, with a weak D call TRBD1 (6 bases). The CDR3 length is 20 residues. Looked up from germline, CDR1 is LGHNA and CDR2 is YNFKEQ. V gave up 4 bases and J gave up 2 bases, with 29 bases separating them. For the CDR3, the DNA is TGTGCCAGCAGCCCTCTCTTCTTTCACAGGGTGTTGGCCAATAACACTGAAGCTTTCTTT. Amino acid sequence: CASSPLFFHRVLANNTEAFF.

Ten or more counts support this clone. The same CDR3 can be traced to other DNA sequences in this sample. The V and J genes are TRBV30 and TRBJ1-2, with 8 positions matching TRBD1. The CDR3 has 14 residues. Unmatched junction bases numbered 4, after V lost 3 bases and J lost 1 base. Germline V CDR1 and CDR2: GTSNPN, SVGIG (reference sequence). Here the CDR3 reads CAWRRDRSNYGYTF. Here the CDR3 DNA reads TGTGCCTGGAGACGGGACAGGAGTAACTATGGCTACACCTTC.

The V gene is TRBV30, the J gene TRBJ2-2, with 7 bases matching TRBD1. J lost 3 bases, V lost 2 bases, and 6 bases had no gene match. The CDR3 sequence is 15 residues long. Germline V gene data show CDR1 as GTSNPN and CDR2 as SVGIG (reference sequence). The CDR3: CAWSKTGLDTGELFF. CDR3 in DNA: TGTGCCTGGAGTAAGACAGGGTTGGACACCGGGGAGCTGTTTTTT.

This sequence joins TRBV7-2 and TRBJ2-3, with a weak D call TRBD2 (6 bases). CDR3 length equals 15 residues. The germline V gene has CDR1 SGHTA and CDR2 FQGNSA. Trimming removed 6 bases at V and 3 bases at J, with 16 bases between. CDR3 amino acids: CASRRTGLTTDTQYF. CDR3 nucleotides: TGTGCCAGCAGAAGAACGGGACTTACAACAGATACGCAGTATTTT. Full variable domain (outside the CDR3, taken from reference TRBV7-2 and TRBJ2-3): GAGVSQSPSNKVTEKGKDVELRCDPISGHTALYWYRQSLGQGLEFLIYFQGNSAPDKSGLPSDRFSAERTGGSVSTLTIQRTQQEDSAVYLCASRRTGLTTDTQYFGPGTRLTVL.

This chain joins TRBV18 and TRBJ2-7, with 11 bases lining up with TRBD1. This CDR3 has 15 residues. V gave up 6 bases and J gave up 3 bases; unmatched junction bases: 7. From germline, CDR1 is KGHSH and CDR2 LQKENI. Here the CDR3 reads CASSPGQGAGYEQYF. DNA of the CDR3: TGTGCCAGCTCCCCCGGACAGGGGGCGGGCTACGAGCAGTACTTC.

The chain uses TRBV6-5 and TRBJ2-5; D is uncertain. Germline-derived CDR1 and CDR2 are MNHEY and SVGAGI. The CDR3 sequence is 14 residues long. V lost 7 bases and J 5 bases, leaving 17 bases between the germline ends. The CDR3 nucleotides read TGTGCCAGCATGGTGTCTTATCAAGGGGAGACCCAGTACTTC. The encoded protein is CASMVSYQGETQYF.

The V and J genes are TRBV9 and TRBJ2-1, with D maybe TRBD2 (6 bases). The germline V and J ends were trimmed by 4 bases and 10 bases, with 12 bases remaining between them. CDR1 and CDR2 (germline): SGDLS, YYNGEE. The CDR3 totals 12 residues. The CDR3 region has the DNA TGTGCCAGCAGCCCATCCGGGAGAGAGCAGTTCTTC. It encodes CASSPSGREQFF. Full variable domain (missing parts from reference TRBV9 and TRBJ2-1): DSGVTQTPKHLITATGQRVTLRCSPRSGDLSVYWYQQSLDQGLQFLIQYYNGEERAKGNILERFSAQQFPDLHSELNLSSLELGDSALYFCASSPSGREQFFGPGTRLTVL.

This clone occurred a few times. This sequence joins TRBV30 and TRBJ1-5, with 9 bases aligning to TRBD1. CDR1 and CDR2 from the germline V gene are GTSNPN and SVGIG (reference sequence). The CDR3 runs 18 residues. The V and J ends lost 2 bases and 7 bases, in that order; junction bases with no gene match: 18. CDR3 sequence: CAWSSGRTGQGSSQPQHF. The CDR3 DNA reads as TGTGCCTGGAGTTCGGGTCGTACGGGACAGGGAAGCAGCCAGCCCCAGCATTTT.

J is TRBJ2-2 and V is TRBV7-2, with a tentative D call TRBD2 (5 bases). The CDR3 loop spans 17 amino acids. The V and J ends lost 0 bases and 1 base respectively, with 12 bases between them. Germline V gene data show CDR1 as SGHTA and CDR2 as FQGNSA. The CDR3 protein is CASSLATSSVNTGELFF. CDR3 in DNA: TGTGCCAGCAGCTTAGCCACTAGTAGTGTGAACACCGGGGAGCTGTTTTTT.

The chain joins TRBV21-1 to TRBJ1-1; TRBD1 is taken as the D call from the table, unchecked against the DNA. TRBV21-1 represents a pseudogene. This CDR3 is 14 amino acids long. CDR3 bases: TGTGCCCCCTTCCCCCACAGGGCGAGCACTGAAGCTTTCTTT. Translation gives CAPFPHRASTEAFF.

The V gene is TRBV7-2, the J gene TRBJ2-3; D is possibly TRBD1 or TRBD2 (6 bases each). This CDR3 region has 14 residues. Trimming stripped 8 bases from V and 5 bases from J, with 17 bases between. The germline CDR1 and CDR2 sequences are SGHTA and FQGNSA. The DNA for the CDR3 is TGTGCCAGCCCTACCCCCGGAGGGGGAGATACGCAGTATTTT. Translated, it gives CASPTPGGGDTQYF.